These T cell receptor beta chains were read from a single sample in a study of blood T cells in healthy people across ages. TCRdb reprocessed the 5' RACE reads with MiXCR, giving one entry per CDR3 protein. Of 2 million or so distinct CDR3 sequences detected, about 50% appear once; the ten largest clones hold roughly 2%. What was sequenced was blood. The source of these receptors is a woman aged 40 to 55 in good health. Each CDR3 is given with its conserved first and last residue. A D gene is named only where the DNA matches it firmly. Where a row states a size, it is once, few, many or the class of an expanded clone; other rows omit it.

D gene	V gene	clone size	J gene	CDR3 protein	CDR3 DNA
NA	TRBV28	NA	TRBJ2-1	CASSSPPHWQGRNEQFF	TGTGCCAGCAGCTCACCCCCACATTGGCAGGGTAGAAATGAGCAGTTCTTC
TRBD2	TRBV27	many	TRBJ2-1	CASSLSGGYYNEQFF	TGTGCCAGCAGTCTTAGCGGGGGTTATTACAATGAGCAGTTCTTC
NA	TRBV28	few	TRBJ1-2	CASGGGVDYGYTF	TGTGCCAGCGGAGGGGGGGTGGACTATGGCTACACCTTC
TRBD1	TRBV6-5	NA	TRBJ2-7	CASSEQGGWSGEQYF	TGTGCCAGCAGTGAACAGGGGGGATGGTCTGGGGAGCAGTACTTC
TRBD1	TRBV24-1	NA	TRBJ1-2	CATSDPPGGGGYTF	TGTGCCACCAGTGATCCCCCAGGGGGGGGAGGCTACACCTTC
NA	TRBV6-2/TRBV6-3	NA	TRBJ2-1	CASRRRSGGYNEQFF	TGTGCCAGCAGAAGGAGGTCCGGGGGCTACAATGAGCAGTTCTTC
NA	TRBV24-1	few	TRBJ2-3	CATSEAGATDTQYF	TGTGCCACCAGTGAGGCAGGGGCCACAGATACGCAGTATTTT
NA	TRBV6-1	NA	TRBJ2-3	CASSEWGWQNTDTQYF	TGTGCCAGCAGTGAATGGGGGTGGCAGAACACAGATACGCAGTATTTT
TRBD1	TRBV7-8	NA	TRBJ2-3	CASSASGTGGRDTQYF	TGTGCCAGCAGCGCCTCCGGGACAGGGGGAAGGGATACGCAGTATTTT
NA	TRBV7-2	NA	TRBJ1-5	CASSPRGGAGNQPQHF	TGTGCCAGCAGCCCCCGAGGTGGTGCGGGCAATCAGCCCCAGCATTTT
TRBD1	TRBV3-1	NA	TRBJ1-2	CASSLLTGFVGYTF	TGTGCCAGCAGCCTACTGACAGGGTTCGTTGGCTACACCTTC
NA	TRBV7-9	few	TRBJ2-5	CASSAYKGQETQYF	TGTGCCAGCAGCGCCTATAAAGGACAAGAGACCCAGTACTTC
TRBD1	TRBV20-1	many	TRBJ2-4	CSARPTGQGGGAKNIQYF	TGCAGTGCTAGGCCTACAGGACAGGGCGGTGGAGCCAAAAACATTCAGTACTTC
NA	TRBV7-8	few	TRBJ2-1	CASRGANNEQFF	TGTGCCAGCAGGGGGGCTAACAATGAGCAGTTCTTC
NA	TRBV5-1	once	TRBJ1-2	CASSPPGGLNYGYTF	TGCGCCAGCAGTCCTCCAGGAGGCCTTAACTATGGCTACACCTTC
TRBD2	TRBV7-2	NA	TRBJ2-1	CASRSRRSGGGEQFF	TGTGCCAGCAGGTCTAGGCGGAGCGGGGGAGGTGAGCAGTTCTTC
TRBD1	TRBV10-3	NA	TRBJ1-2	CAISDRGRPEGYTF	TGTGCCATCAGTGACAGGGGGCGCCCTGAAGGCTACACCTTC
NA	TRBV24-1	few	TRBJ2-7	CATSDRDHEQYF	TGTGCCACCAGTGATAGGGACCACGAGCAGTACTTC
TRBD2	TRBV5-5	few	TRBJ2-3	CASSRFSGAGTDTQYF	TGTGCCAGCAGCCGCTTTAGCGGGGCTGGGACAGATACGCAGTATTTT
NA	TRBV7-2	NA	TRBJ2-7	CASSLVAGPSPYEQYF	TGTGCCAGCAGCTTAGTGGCCGGGCCAAGCCCCTACGAGCAGTACTTC
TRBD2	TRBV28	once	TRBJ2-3	CASEALARLAGVSSTDTQYF	TGTGCCAGCGAGGCCCTCGCTCGGCTAGCGGGGGTGTCTAGCACAGATACGCAGTATTTT
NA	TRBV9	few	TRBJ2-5	CASSVRGRGETQYF	TGTGCCAGCAGCGTACGTGGTCGGGGCGAGACCCAGTACTTC
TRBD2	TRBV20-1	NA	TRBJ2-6	CSASLQRGSSGANVLTF	TGCAGTGCTAGCCTCCAGCGGGGAAGCTCTGGGGCCAACGTCCTGACTTTC
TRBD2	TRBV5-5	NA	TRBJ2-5	CASSLGLAGGQEETQYF	TGTGCCAGCAGCTTGGGACTAGCGGGGGGGCAGGAGGAGACCCAGTACTTC
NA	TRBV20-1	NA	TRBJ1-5	CSAPQQGDAPQHF	TGCAGTGCCCCCCAGCAGGGAGACGCTCCCCAGCATTTT
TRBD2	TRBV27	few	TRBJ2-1	CASSMTSFHEQFF	TGTGCCAGCAGCATGACTAGCTTCCATGAGCAGTTCTTC
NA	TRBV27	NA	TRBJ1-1	CASSFSSVTEAFF	TGTGCCAGCAGTTTTTCTTCGGTCACTGAAGCTTTCTTT
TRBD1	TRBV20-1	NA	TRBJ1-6	CSAPGRPTGGASPLHF	TGCAGTGCACCAGGCCGCCCCACAGGGGGCGCCTCACCCCTCCACTTT
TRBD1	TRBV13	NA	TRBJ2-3	CASSSDRGMDTQYF	TGTGCCAGCAGCTCGGACAGGGGAATGGATACGCAGTATTTT